What follows are 30 T cell receptor beta chains derived from one specimen sequenced in a study of cytotoxic CD8 clonotypes in ibrutinib-treated CLL. Profiling relied on immunoSEQ multiplex PCR, and the TCRdb table lists in-frame clones only, not all of them. The sample lists 27,000 or so clones, 85% occurring once. Sequencing was performed on PBMCs, taken after 24 months of ibrutinib treatment. These TCRs come from a human donor with chronic lymphocytic leukemia.

The chain joins TRBV4-1 to TRBJ2-2, with D hard to call. The CDR3 extends over 14 amino acids. In germline, CDR1 is MGHRA, CDR2 YSYEKL. The V and J ends lost 8 bases and 2 bases respectively, with 12 bases between them. The CDR3 is CASVPFVNTGELFF. The CDR3 nucleotides are TGCGCCAGCGTCCCGTTTGTTAACACCGGGGAGCTGTTTTTT.

This clone came up once. The genes are TRBV30 and TRBJ2-3; D gene uncertain. Germline V lookup: CDR1 GTSNPN, CDR2 SVGIG (reference sequence). The CDR3 totals 12 residues. Trimming removed 2 bases at V and 4 bases at J, with 7 bases between. The CDR3 coding sequence is TGTGCCTGGAGTAGTGGTGCAGATACGCAGTATTTT. It specifies CAWSSGADTQYF. Looking up the rest from reference TRBV30 and TRBJ2-3 gives the full variable domain: SQTIHQWPATLVQPVGSPLSLECTVEGTSNPNLYWYRQAAGRGLQLLFYSVGIGQISSEVPQNLSASRPQDRQFILSSKKLLLSDSGFYLCAWSSGADTQYFGPGTRLTVL.

The gene calls are TRBV5-1 and TRBJ2-7; 9 nucleotides line up with TRBD1. The length of the CDR3 is 14 residues. The J segment lost 0 bases and the V segment lost 5 bases, leaving 3 bases of the junction unmatched. Per germline, CDR1 SGHRS and CDR2 YFSETQ. The CDR3 protein is CASSSTGGSYEQYF. The DNA of the CDR3 is TGCGCCAGCAGTTCGACAGGGGGCTCCTACGAGCAGTACTTC.

This clone was counted once. CDR3 sequence (DNA): TGTGCCAGCAGGGCTCGTCCGGGACTAGCTTACAATGAGCAGTTCTTC. Its translation is CASRARPGLAYNEQFF. The chain links TRBV7-9 to TRBJ2-1, with 9 nucleotides matching TRBD2. Germline CDR1 and CDR2: SEHNR and FQNEAQ (reference sequence). The CDR3 spans 16 residues. V shed 6 bases, J shed 4 bases, and the junction held 10 bases outside the gene matches.

Here the CDR3 DNA reads TGTGCCACCAGCCTGGACAGGGGATCCACTGAAGCTTTCTTT. Translation gives CATSLDRGSTEAFF. The rearrangement links TRBV15 to TRBJ1-1; TRBD1 matches 9 bases. The CDR3 is 14 amino acids. V gave up 5 bases and J gave up 4 bases; unmatched junction bases: 5. Germline CDR1 and CDR2: LNHNV and YYDKDF (reference sequence).

The gene calls are TRBV6-5 and TRBJ1-6, with D possibly matching TRBD1 (5 bases). Trimming stripped 0 bases from V and 6 bases from J, with 12 bases between. CDR1 and CDR2 (germline): MNHEY, SVGAGI. The CDR3 is made up of 16 amino acids. The CDR3 reads CASSYSSGLLNSPLHF. The DNA for the CDR3 is TGTGCCAGCAGTTACTCTTCGGGACTCCTTAATTCACCCCTCCACTTT.

The rearrangement joins TRBV10-3 to TRBJ2-6, with D possibly TRBD1 on 5 matching bases. Germline-derived CDR1 and CDR2 are ENHRY and SYGVKD. The CDR3 has 16 amino acids. V was clipped by 2 bases and J by 0 bases, with 8 bases between them. DNA for the CDR3: TGTGCCATCAGTGAGATACAGGTCTCTGGGGCCAACGTCCTGACTTTC. Residues: CAISEIQVSGANVLTF.

The genes are TRBV5-1 and TRBJ2-3; D gene ambiguous. V was shortened by 7 bases and J by 0 bases, with 15 bases between the two germline ends. This CDR3 contains 15 residues. Germline CDR1 and CDR2: SGHRS and YFSETQ. Here the CDR3 DNA reads TGCGCCAGCCAGCGAGCTGGGCTCAGCACAGATACGCAGTATTTT. It specifies CASQRAGLSTDTQYF.

The genes are TRBV4-1 and TRBJ1-5, with unresolved D. Germline CDR1 reads MGHRA; CDR2 reads YSYEKL. The CDR3 length is 15 residues. V was pared by 1 base and J by 3 bases, with 10 bases between. This CDR3 reads CASSQAGNHNQPQHF. CDR3 coding DNA: TGCGCCAGCAGCCAAGCCGGGAACCACAATCAGCCCCAGCATTTT.

The chain has TRBV7-9 and TRBJ2-7; D may be TRBD1 or TRBD2 (5 bases each). CDR1 SEHNR and CDR2 FQNEAQ come from the germline V gene (reference sequence). The germline V and J ends were trimmed by 5 bases and 3 bases, with 17 bases remaining between them. This CDR3 spans 15 amino acids. This CDR3 is CASSQWDGAVYEQYF. DNA of the CDR3: TGTGCCAGCAGCCAATGGGACGGGGCGGTCTACGAGCAGTACTTC.

The chain is built from TRBV7-9 and TRBJ2-3; 7 bases align to TRBD2. The V gene's germline CDR1 is SEHNR and CDR2 FQNEAQ (reference sequence). After removal of 5 bases from V and 2 bases from J, the junction contained 13 bases not matched to a gene. This CDR3 has 17 amino acids. CDR3 loop: CASSHPLAGPDTDTQYF. Written as DNA, the CDR3 is TGTGCCAGCAGCCACCCCTTAGCGGGTCCCGACACAGATACGCAGTATTTT. Based on the CDR3 plus reference TRBV7-9 and TRBJ2-3, the full variable domain is DTGVSQNPRHKITKRGQNVTFRCDPISEHNRLYWYRQTLGQGPEFLTYFQNEAQLEKSRLLSDRFSAERPKGSFSTLEIQRTEQGDSAMYLCASSHPLAGPDTDTQYFGPGTRLTVL.

V and J are TRBV6-5 and TRBJ2-7; D is possibly TRBD1 or TRBD2 (5 bases each). V was cut by 7 bases and J by 0 bases, with 16 bases left in between. This CDR3 spans 15 amino acids. Germline-derived CDR1 and CDR2 are MNHEY and SVGAGI. The CDR3 sequence is CASIPPGPSSYEQYF. Written as DNA, the CDR3 is TGTGCCAGCATCCCCCCGGGACCGAGCTCCTACGAGCAGTACTTC.

The chain couples TRBV19 to TRBJ2-4; D assignment may be TRBD1 or TRBD2 (6 bases each). The CDR3 has 13 residues. Trimming cost V 0 bases and J 7 bases, with 7 bases left between them. Germline-derived CDR1 and CDR2 are LNHDA and SQIVND (reference sequence). The CDR3 spells CASSIEGGNIQYF. In DNA, the CDR3 is TGTGCCAGTAGTATAGAGGGGGGCAACATTCAGTACTTC.

This chain uses TRBV2 with TRBJ2-3; 7 nucleotides match TRBD2. Trimming took 6 bases from V and 2 from J; bases not matched to a gene: 8. The length of the CDR3 is 15 residues. Germline V gene sequence: CDR1 SNHLY, CDR2 FYNNEI. The CDR3, as DNA: TGTGCCAGCAGGGAACGGGGGGTCTTCACAGATACGCAGTATTTT. Amino acids: CASRERGVFTDTQYF.

This sequence joins TRBV28 and TRBJ1-6, with 7 bases aligning to TRBD1. With V trimmed by 5 bases and J by 0 bases, 4 bases remained unmatched. The CDR3 length is 16 residues. Germline lookup yields CDR1 MDHEN and CDR2 SYDVKM. The CDR3 DNA sequence: TGTGCCAGCAGTAGTTGGGACAGCTCCTATAATTCACCCCTCCACTTT. Translated: CASSSWDSSYNSPLHF.

The chain uses TRBV27 and TRBJ1-5; D remains ambiguous. V was clipped by 2 bases and J by 6 bases, with 8 bases between them. CDR3 length: 13 amino acids. The germline CDR1 and CDR2 sequences are MNHEY and SMNVEV (reference sequence). In DNA, the CDR3 is TGTGCCAGCAGTTTAGGAAGGTTTCAGCCCCAGCATTTT. Protein product: CASSLGRFQPQHF.

V usage is TRBV5-6 and J usage is TRBJ1-4; 7 positions match TRBD1. CDR1 SGHDT and CDR2 YYEEEE come from the germline V gene. The ends lost 0 bases at V and 6 bases at J; junction bases unmatched: 11. The CDR3 is 17 amino acids. The DNA of the CDR3 is TGTGCCAGCAGCTTGGCTCCTCCGACAGGGATCTATGAAAAACTGTTTTTT. It yields the protein CASSLAPPTGIYEKLFF.

V and J are TRBV18 and TRBJ1-2; D unclear. Deletions cut 3 bases from V and 4 bases from J, with 9 bases between. The V gene's germline CDR1 is KGHSH and CDR2 LQKENI. The CDR3 extends over 13 amino acids. CDR3 residues: CASSPSLAYGYTF. The CDR3 coding sequence is TGTGCCAGCTCACCTTCTCTTGCCTATGGCTACACCTTC.

This chain joins TRBV4-2 and TRBJ1-2, with D possibly TRBD1 on 5 matching bases. The CDR3 runs 14 residues. V was trimmed by 5 bases and J by 2 bases, leaving 12 bases between them. Germline CDR1 is LGHNA and CDR2 is YNFKEQ. CDR3 sequence: CASSLTAPNYGYTF. CDR3 DNA sequence: TGTGCCAGCAGCTTGACAGCCCCAAACTATGGCTACACCTTC.

The chain is built from TRBV4-1 and TRBJ1-1, with D maybe TRBD1 (6 bases). The CDR3 loop spans 15 amino acids. V was shortened by 4 bases and J by 1 base, with 13 bases between the two germline ends. CDR1 is MGHRA and CDR2 is YSYEKL in the germline V gene. The CDR3: CASSLGSTGNTEAFF. The CDR3 DNA is TGCGCCAGCAGCCTAGGATCGACAGGGAACACTGAAGCTTTCTTT.

The CDR3 reads CASGDRRRSYEQYF. The CDR3 nucleotides are TGTGCCAGCGGGGACAGACGCCGCTCCTACGAGCAGTACTTC. The genes are TRBV6-5 and TRBJ2-7; 7 nucleotides line up with TRBD1. V was clipped by 8 bases and J by 0 bases; unmatched bases: 7. Germline V CDR1 and CDR2: MNHEY, SVGAGI. This CDR3 region has 14 residues.

This clone showed up just once. The V gene is TRBV11-3, the J gene TRBJ2-2, with 8 bases matching TRBD1. The germline gives CDR1 SGHNT, CDR2 YENEEA. The CDR3 has 13 residues. J was trimmed by 6 bases and V by 8 bases; bases with no gene match: 5. The CDR3 is CASGQGIPGELFF. CDR3 nucleotide sequence: TGTGCCAGCGGACAGGGAATTCCCGGGGAGCTGTTTTTT.

This clone was seen only a few times. The V and J genes are TRBV5-1 and TRBJ2-6, with D unclear. CDR1 SGHRS and CDR2 YFSETQ come from the germline V gene. Between the trimmed V and J ends, which lost 3 bases and 2 bases, there was a span of 9 bases. The CDR3 totals 15 residues. CDR3 loop: CASSWRTAGANVLTF. For the CDR3, the DNA is TGCGCCAGCAGCTGGCGGACGGCTGGGGCCAACGTCCTGACTTTC.

The CDR3 DNA reads as TGCGCCAGCAGTATGCTGCGGAATGAGCAGTTCTTC. Translated, it gives CASSMLRNEQFF. The chain employs TRBV5-1 and TRBJ2-1, with D unresolved. V gave up 5 bases and J gave up 7 bases, with 10 bases separating them. Germline CDR1 reads SGHRS; CDR2 reads YFSETQ. This CDR3 comprises 12 residues.

The V and J genes are TRBV4-1 and TRBJ2-3; D may be TRBD2 (6 bases). V lost 0 bases and J lost 2, with 15 bases in between. This CDR3 comprises 17 residues. Germline loops: CDR1 MGHRA, CDR2 YSYEKL. CDR3 region: CASSQDTTTSDTDTQYF. The CDR3 nucleotides are TGCGCCAGCAGCCAAGATACGACGACTAGTGACACAGATACGCAGTATTTT.

The DNA for the CDR3 is TGTGCCAGCAGCTTAAGAGCTAGCCGGGAGACCCAGTACTTC. Protein: CASSLRASRETQYF. The genes are TRBV7-3 and TRBJ2-5; TRBD2 is a possible D gene (5 bases). With 1 base removed from V and 5 bases from J, the gap between germline ends came to 11 bases. Germline CDR1 is SGHTA and CDR2 is FQGTGA. The CDR3 loop spans 14 amino acids.

This rearrangement joins TRBV13 to TRBJ2-7; perhaps TRBD2 as D (6 bases). V lost 0 bases and J 3 bases, leaving 15 bases between the germline ends. Germline lookup yields CDR1 PRHDT and CDR2 FYEKMQ (reference sequence). This CDR3 is 16 amino acids long. CDR3 protein: CASSLGLPGGIYEQYF. The CDR3 bases are TGTGCCAGCAGCTTAGGCCTACCCGGGGGTATCTACGAGCAGTACTTC. Complete variable domain (other parts from reference TRBV13 and TRBJ2-7): AAGVIQSPRHLIKEKRETATLKCYPIPRHDTVYWYQQGPGQDPQFLISFYEKMQSDKGSIPDRFSAQQFSDYHSELNMSSLELGDSALYFCASSLGLPGGIYEQYFGPGTRLTVT.

A note on this clone: Sequence at one end of the junction differs from germline and may be a read error. The chain has TRBV11-1 and TRBJ2-5; 8 positions match TRBD2. The CDR3 extends over 17 amino acids. Germline CDR1 and CDR2: SGHAT and FQDESV (reference sequence). The CDR3, as DNA: TGTGCCAGCAGCTGGCGGGGGCGGGGGGCCGACCACGAGACCCAGTACTTC. Residues: CASSWRGRGADHETQYF.

V is TRBV10-1 and J is TRBJ1-2, with D hard to call. This CDR3 has 14 residues. Germline V gene data show CDR1 as WNHNN and CDR2 as SYGVQD (reference sequence). V was trimmed by 6 bases and J by 4 bases, leaving 15 bases between them. The CDR3 DNA reads as TGCGCCAGCAGCCCTCTCCGGGATTTCTATGGCTACACCTTC. This translates into CASSPLRDFYGYTF.

In DNA form, the CDR3 reads TGTGCCAGCAGCTTAATCACCGGGGAGCTGTTTTTT. Its protein product is CASSLITGELFF. The chain carries TRBV7-9 and TRBJ2-2; no clear D gene. The V gene lost 2 bases and the J gene lost 4 bases, with 2 bases spanning the gap. Germline CDR1 and CDR2: SEHNR and FQNEAQ (reference sequence). The CDR3 totals 12 residues.